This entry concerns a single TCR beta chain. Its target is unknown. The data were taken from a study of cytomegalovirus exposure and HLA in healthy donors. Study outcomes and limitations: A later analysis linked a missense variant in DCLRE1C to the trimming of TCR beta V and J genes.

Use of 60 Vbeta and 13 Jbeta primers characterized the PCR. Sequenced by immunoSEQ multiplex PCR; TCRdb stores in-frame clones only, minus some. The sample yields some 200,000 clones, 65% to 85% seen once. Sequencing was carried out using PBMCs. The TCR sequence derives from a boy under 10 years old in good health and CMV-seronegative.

In DNA form, the CDR3 reads TGCGCCAGCAGCCAAGAAGTTTCAAGCGGGAGCTCCTACGAGCAGTACTTC. Amino acid sequence: CASSQEVSSGSSYEQYF. V is TRBV4-1 and J is TRBJ2-7, with TRBD2 identical over 8 bases. Unmatched junction bases numbered 7, after V lost 0 bases and J lost 0 bases. The CDR3 is 17 residues long. CDR1 MGHRA and CDR2 YSYEKL come from the germline V gene.